The entry that follows covers one TCR beta chain sequence. Its specificity is not known. The data stem from a study of T cell responses to AZD1222 COVID-19 vaccine. Whole-study findings and limits: Regions 160-218 and 743-854 held dominance among vaccine-associated CD4 TCRs, which spanned spike.

The length of the CDR3 is 15 residues. Germline CDR1 reads LNHDA; CDR2 reads SQIVND (reference sequence). With 4 bases removed from V and 8 bases from J, the gap between germline ends came to 20 bases. The data were produced by immunoSEQ multiplex PCR, yet TCRdb's version contains in-frame clones alone and is incomplete. The sample consists of more than 110,000 clones, 80% to 95% of them appearing once. The material sequenced was peripheral blood, taken on day 0 of AZD1222 vaccination. The chain carries TRBV19 and TRBJ1-2; D remains ambiguous. The source is an adult in good health. The CDR3 is CASSNRREAWGGYTF. CDR3 DNA: TGTGCCAGTAGTAACCGACGTGAGGCGTGGGGAGGCTACACCTTC.